This T cell receptor beta chain is drawn from a study of cytomegalovirus exposure and HLA in healthy donors. The germline V gene has CDR1 SEHNR and CDR2 FQNEAQ (reference sequence). Unmatched junction bases numbered 3, after V lost 5 bases and J lost 1 base. This CDR3 is 16 amino acids long. The data were produced by immunoSEQ multiplex PCR, yet TCRdb's version contains in-frame clones alone and is incomplete. The sample consists of about 57,000 clones, 89% of them appearing once. This TCR was sampled from a woman aged 18-29 years in good health and CMV-seronegative. Sequencing was performed on PBMCs. The rearrangement links TRBV7-9 to TRBJ2-3; TRBD2 matches at 13 bases. CDR3: CASSDGTSGGTDTQYF. CDR3 DNA: TGTGCCAGCAGCGATGGGACTAGCGGGGGCACAGATACGCAGTATTTT.